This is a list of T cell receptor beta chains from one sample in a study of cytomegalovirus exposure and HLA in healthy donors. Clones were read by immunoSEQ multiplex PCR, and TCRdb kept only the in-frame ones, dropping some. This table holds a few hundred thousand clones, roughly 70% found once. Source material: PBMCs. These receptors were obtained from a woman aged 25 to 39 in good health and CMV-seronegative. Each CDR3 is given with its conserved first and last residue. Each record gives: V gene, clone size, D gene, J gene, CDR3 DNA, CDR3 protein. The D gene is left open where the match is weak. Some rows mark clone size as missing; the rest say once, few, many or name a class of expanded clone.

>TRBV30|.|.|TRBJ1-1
TGTGCCTGGAGCCCCTATGCGGGTCTGGGCACTGAAGCTTTCTTT
CAWSPYAGLGTEAFF
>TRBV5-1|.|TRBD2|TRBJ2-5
TGCGCCAGCATGCTAGCGGGAGATCACGAGACCCAGTACTTC
CASMLAGDHETQYF
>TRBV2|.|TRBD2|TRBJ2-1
TGTGCCAGCATTCCGCTAGCGGGAGATGACAATGAGCAGTTCTTC
CASIPLAGDDNEQFF
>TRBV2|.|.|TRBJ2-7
TGTGCCAGCGAAGGTACACTAATCTCCTACGAGCAGTACTTC
CASEGTLISYEQYF
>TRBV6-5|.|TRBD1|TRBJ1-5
TGTGCCAGCAGATCCATTACCCAGGGGGCACAGCCCCAGCATTTT
CASRSITQGAQPQHF
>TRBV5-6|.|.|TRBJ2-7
TGTGCCAGCAGCTTGGGTGCGGGGCGACTTGAGCAGTACTTC
CASSLGAGRLEQYF
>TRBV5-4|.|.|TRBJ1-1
TGTGCCAGCAGCTTGGAGGCGACTTTGAACACTGAAGCTTTCTTT
CASSLEATLNTEAFF
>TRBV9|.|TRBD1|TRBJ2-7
TGTGCCAGCAGCGAGGGGGACAGGGGGGTGGGCTACGAGCAGTACTTC
CASSEGDRGVGYEQYF
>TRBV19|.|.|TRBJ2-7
TGTGCCAGTAGTAGGCGGCGAGGGTCGAACTACGAGCAGTACTTC
CASSRRRGSNYEQYF
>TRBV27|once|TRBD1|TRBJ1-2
TGTGCCAGCAGTTCCGCGGGACAGGGGGTTGGCTATGGCTACACCTTC
CASSSAGQGVGYGYTF
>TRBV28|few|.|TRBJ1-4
TGTGCCAGCAGAATCGGGGCAACTAATGAAAAACTGTTTTTT
CASRIGATNEKLFF
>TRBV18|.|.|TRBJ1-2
TGTGCCAGCTCACCTGGCGCTGGACAGACACTCAACTATGGCTACACCTTC
CASSPGAGQTLNYGYTF
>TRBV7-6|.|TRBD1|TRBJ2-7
TGTGCCAGCAGCTCGCCGGGACAGAAGTACGAGCAGTACTTC
CASSSPGQKYEQYF
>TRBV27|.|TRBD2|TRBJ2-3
TGTGCCAGCACCGAAGCGGGAGCGGGGGCAGATACGCAGTATTTT
CASTEAGAGADTQYF
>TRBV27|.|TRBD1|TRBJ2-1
TGTGCCAGCAGATTTGGGACAGGGGCACCCTACAATGAGCAGTTCTTC
CASRFGTGAPYNEQFF
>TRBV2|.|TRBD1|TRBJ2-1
TGTGCCAGCAGTGACCCCGGGGACAGGGGAAGCAATGAGCAGTTCTTC
CASSDPGDRGSNEQFF
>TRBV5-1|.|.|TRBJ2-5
TGCGCCAGCAGCACCGGCAGGGAGACCCAGTACTTC
CASSTGRETQYF
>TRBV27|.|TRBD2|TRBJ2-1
TGTGCCAGCAGTTTATCTAGCGGGGCGATCTACAATGAGCAGTTCTTC
CASSLSSGAIYNEQFF
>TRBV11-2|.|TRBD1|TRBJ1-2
TGTGCCAGCAGCTCGCGGACCGGGACAGGGAACCTGCGCACCTTC
CASSSRTGTGNLRTF
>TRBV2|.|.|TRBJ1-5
TGTGCCAGCAGTTACTCGAACGTAAATCAGCCCCAGCATTTT
CASSYSNVNQPQHF
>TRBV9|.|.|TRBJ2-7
TGTGCCAGCAGCGTAGCCGACAGGTCCTACGAGCAGTACTTC
CASSVADRSYEQYF
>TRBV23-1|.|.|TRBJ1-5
TGCGCCAGCAGGGCCCTAGGGGGGGTTGAAAGCAATCAGCCCCAGCATTTT
CASRALGGVESNQPQHF
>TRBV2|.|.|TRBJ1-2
TGTGCCAGCAGTGCCCGGGGGTTAGGGGCTTATGGCTACACCTTC
CASSARGLGAYGYTF
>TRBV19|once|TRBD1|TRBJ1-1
TGTGCCAGTAGTGTAACTCTAGAGGGGACAGGGCGGACTGAAGCTTTCTTT
CASSVTLEGTGRTEAFF
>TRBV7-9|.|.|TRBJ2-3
TGTGCCAGCAGGTTCTCAGGGCAGACTAGCACAGATACGCAGTATTTT
CASRFSGQTSTDTQYF
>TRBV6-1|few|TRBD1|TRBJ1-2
TGTGCCAGCACCGGGCAGGGACAGGGGGATGGCTACACCTTC
CASTGQGQGDGYTF
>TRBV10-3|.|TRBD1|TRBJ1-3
TGTGCCATCAGCACAGACAGGGAGACCATATATTTT
CAISTDRETIYF
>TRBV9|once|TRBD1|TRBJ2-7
TGTGCCAGCAGCGTGACAGGGGGCTCCTACGAGCAGTACTTC
CASSVTGGSYEQYF
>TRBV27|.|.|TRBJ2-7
TGTGCCAGCAGTTTAAACTCCGCCTACGAGCAGTACTTC
CASSLNSAYEQYF
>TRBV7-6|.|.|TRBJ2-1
TGTGCCAGCAGCTTGACAGATTCCTACAATGAGCAGTTCTTC
CASSLTDSYNEQFF
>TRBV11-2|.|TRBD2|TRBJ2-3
TGTGCCAGCAGCTTAGATTCTAGCGGGGCCCTGACAGATACGCAGTATTTT
CASSLDSSGALTDTQYF
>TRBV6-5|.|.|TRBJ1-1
TGTGCCAGCTTCGCGGAGGCGACCATGAACACTGAAGCTTTCTTT
CASFAEATMNTEAFF
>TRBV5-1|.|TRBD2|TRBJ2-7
TGCGCCAGCAGCTTAGAACGGGAGGGCCGCTACGAGCAGTACTTC
CASSLEREGRYEQYF
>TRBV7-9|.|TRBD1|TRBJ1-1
TGTGCCATCCTCAGGGACAGCCCGCGGGCTTTCTTT
CAILRDSPRAFF
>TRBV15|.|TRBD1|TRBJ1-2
TGTGCCACCAGCAGAGACACCGTCCGGGACAGTAACTATGGCTACACCTTC
CATSRDTVRDSNYGYTF
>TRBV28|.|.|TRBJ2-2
TGTGCCAGCAGTTTCCTAAACACCGGGGAGCTGTTTTTT
CASSFLNTGELFF